This entry lists 31 T cell receptor beta chains sequenced from one sample in a study of OX40 agonist ivuxolimab in advanced cancers. Assay: immunoSEQ multiplex PCR; the TCRdb copy retains only in-frame clones and omits some. The sample shows approximately 87,000 clones, under 95% of them seen only once. Sequenced here: CD4+ or CD8+ T cells sorted from blood, sampled in a trial of the OX40 agonist ivuxolimab. The source of these receptors is an adult with an advanced solid tumor such as melanoma, head and neck, liver or kidney cancer.

This clone was seen a few times. The J gene is TRBJ2-7, the V gene TRBV7-9; a possible D gene is TRBD2 (5 bases). This CDR3 spans 11 amino acids. In germline, CDR1 is SEHNR, CDR2 FQNEAQ (reference sequence). V was clipped by 5 bases and J by 5 bases, with 7 bases between them. CDR3 in DNA: TGTGCCAGCAGCCCGGGGAACGAGCAGTACTTC. Protein: CASSPGNEQYF.

The chain has TRBV28 and TRBJ2-3; D not resolved. V was cut by 3 bases and J by 4 bases, with 11 bases left in between. This CDR3 spans 14 amino acids. Germline V gives CDR1 MDHEN, CDR2 SYDVKM. The CDR3 DNA reads TGTGCCAGCAGTTTCCGTGTGGAAGCAGATACGCAGTATTTT. Protein sequence: CASSFRVEADTQYF.

The chain employs TRBV19 and TRBJ1-5; D gene uncertain. Per germline, CDR1 LNHDA and CDR2 SQIVND (reference sequence). The CDR3 is 15 amino acids. V was clipped by 3 bases and J by 0 bases, with 9 bases between them. The CDR3 reads CASSIEVNSNQPQHF. The CDR3, as DNA: TGTGCCAGTAGTATCGAAGTAAATAGCAATCAGCCCCAGCATTTT.

The chain carries TRBV27 and TRBJ2-3; D is unclear. The V gene's germline CDR1 is MNHEY and CDR2 SMNVEV (reference sequence). This CDR3 comprises 12 residues. V was shortened by 4 bases and J by 6 bases, with 8 bases between the two germline ends. In DNA form, the CDR3 reads TGTGCCAGCAGTTCCGGCATTGATACGCAGTATTTT. It translates to CASSSGIDTQYF.

The V gene is TRBV28, the J gene TRBJ2-3, with TRBD2 as a possible D gene (5 bases). Germline values: CDR1 MDHEN, CDR2 SYDVKM. V was pared by 5 bases and J by 1 base, with 19 bases between. The CDR3 covers 17 residues. CDR3 coding DNA: TGTGCCAGCAGTCTATTGGACGGGGTGCTTGGCACAGATACGCAGTATTTT. It yields the protein CASSLLDGVLGTDTQYF.

This chain uses TRBV28 with TRBJ2-5; D is possibly TRBD1 (6 bases). This CDR3 has 15 residues. Trimming left V 3 bases short and J 4 bases short, with 15 bases between. Looked up from germline, CDR1 is MDHEN and CDR2 is SYDVKM. CDR3 region: CASSLYLGAGETQYF. DNA of the CDR3: TGTGCCAGCAGTTTGTATCTGGGGGCTGGAGAGACCCAGTACTTC.

This chain's CDR3 is CASSFSSGSRTGELFF. CDR3 in DNA: TGTGCCAGCAGCTTTTCTAGCGGGAGTCGCACCGGGGAGCTGTTTTTT. The rearrangement joins TRBV7-6 to TRBJ2-2; 10 bases fit TRBD2. The germline gives CDR1 SGHVS, CDR2 FNYEAQ. The CDR3 spans 16 residues. V lost 3 bases to trimming and J lost 4 bases; unmatched junction nucleotides: 5. Filled out from reference TRBV7-6 and TRBJ2-2, the complete variable domain reads GAGVSQSPRYKVTKRGQDVALRCDPISGHVSLYWYRQALGQGPEFLTYFNYEAQQDKSGLPNDRFSAERPEGSISTLTIQRTEQRDSAMYRCASSFSSGSRTGELFFGEGSRLTVL.

This clone showed up just a few times. The rearrangement links TRBV27 to TRBJ1-5; no definite D call. CDR3 size: 14 residues. Looked up from germline, CDR1 is MNHEY and CDR2 is SMNVEV (reference sequence). The ends were cut back, 0 bases at V and 1 base at J, with 4 bases in the middle. The CDR3 sequence is CASSLSLSNQPQHF. CDR3 bases: TGTGCCAGCAGTTTATCTTTGAGCAATCAGCCCCAGCATTTT.

CDR3 protein: CASSSTSGTGTYGYTF. In nucleotides, the CDR3 is TGCGCCAGCAGCTCAACCTCCGGGACAGGGACCTATGGCTACACCTTC. The rearrangement joins TRBV5-1 to TRBJ1-2, with TRBD1 matching 9 bases. The CDR3 has 16 amino acids. The germline CDR1 and CDR2 sequences are SGHRS and YFSETQ. The V gene end was trimmed by 3 bases and the J gene end by 4 bases; junction bases not matched to a gene: 10.

The chain employs TRBV7-8 and TRBJ2-7; 8 bases agree with TRBD1. The germline V gene encodes CDR1 SGHVS and CDR2 FQNEAQ. The CDR3 is 15 amino acids. The ends lost 2 bases at V and 4 bases at J; junction bases unmatched: 7. The CDR3 coding sequence is TGTGCCAGCAGCTTATTGTCAGGGGGCGTTTACGAGCAGTACTTC. Translation: CASSLLSGGVYEQYF.

The genes are TRBV9 and TRBJ1-2; 8 nucleotides agree with TRBD1. CDR1 and CDR2 (germline): SGDLS, YYNGEE. Trimming took 4 bases from V and 4 from J; bases not matched to a gene: 6. CDR3 length: 14 amino acids. The CDR3 region has the DNA TGTGCCAGCAGCACGACAGGGGATCCCTATGGCTACACCTTC. This gives the protein CASSTTGDPYGYTF. Based on the CDR3 plus reference TRBV9 and TRBJ1-2, the full variable domain is DSGVTQTPKHLITATGQRVTLRCSPRSGDLSVYWYQQSLDQGLQFLIQYYNGEERAKGNILERFSAQQFPDLHSELNLSSLELGDSALYFCASSTTGDPYGYTFGSGTRLTVV.

The chain uses TRBV5-5 and TRBJ2-2; D not certain. Trimming left V 0 bases short and J 5 bases short, with 5 bases between. This CDR3 comprises 13 residues. CDR1 SGHKS and CDR2 YYEKEE come from the germline V gene (reference sequence). The CDR3 DNA is TGTGCCAGCAGCTTGGGTCTAACCGGGGAGCTGTTTTTT. Protein product: CASSLGLTGELFF.

V and J are TRBV6-1 and TRBJ2-5; D unclear. The CDR3 covers 11 residues. Between the trimmed V and J ends, which lost 5 bases and 5 bases, there was a span of 6 bases. From germline, CDR1 is MNHNS and CDR2 SASEGT. CDR3 sequence: CASSSSETQYF. Written as DNA, the CDR3 is TGTGCCAGCAGTTCGAGTGAGACCCAGTACTTC.

This chain links TRBV6-5 with TRBJ2-2; possibly TRBD1 for D (5 bases). V was trimmed by 3 bases and J by 5 bases, leaving 10 bases between them. The CDR3 spans 14 residues. Germline-derived CDR1 and CDR2 are MNHEY and SVGAGI. The DNA for the CDR3 is TGTGCCAGCAGTTATACCCCAGGGACCGGGGAGCTGTTTTTT. It is translated as CASSYTPGTGELFF.

J is TRBJ1-2 and V is TRBV19, with D possibly matching TRBD1 (6 bases). Germline CDR1 LNHDA, CDR2 SQIVND (reference sequence). Trimming removed 4 bases from V and 8 bases from J, with 11 bases in between. This CDR3 region has 12 residues. Here the CDR3 DNA reads TGTGCCAGTAGTACCTACAGGGAAGGCTACACCTTC. It translates to CASSTYREGYTF. Looking up the rest from reference TRBV19 and TRBJ1-2 gives the full variable domain: DGGITQSPKYLFRKEGQNVTLSCEQNLNHDAMYWYRQDPGQGLRLIYYSQIVNDFQKGDIAEGYSVSREKKESFPLTVTSAQKNPTAFYLCASSTYREGYTFGSGTRLTVV.

The chain carries TRBV7-6 and TRBJ2-3; 7 positions match TRBD2. Looked up from germline, CDR1 is SGHVS and CDR2 is FNYEAQ. With V trimmed by 3 bases and J by 4 bases, 16 bases remained unmatched. This CDR3 has 18 residues. CDR3 in amino acids: CASSFLAPWGGNPDTQYF. The CDR3 DNA is TGTGCCAGCAGCTTCCTCGCTCCCTGGGGGGGTAACCCAGATACGCAGTATTTT.

V is TRBV5-5 and J is TRBJ1-5, with 7 bases lining up with TRBD1. Germline loops: CDR1 SGHKS, CDR2 YYEKEE (reference sequence). This CDR3 is built from 15 residues. V lost 0 bases, J lost 5 bases, and 5 bases stayed unmatched. The CDR3 DNA follows: TGTGCCAGCAGCTTGGACAGGGGTCGGGATCAGCCCCAGCATTTT. It yields the protein CASSLDRGRDQPQHF.

The CDR3 sequence is CASSRSLSEGAVSTDTQYF. The CDR3, as DNA: TGCGCCAGCAGCCGAAGCTTATCGGAAGGCGCCGTGAGCACAGATACGCAGTATTTT. This chain uses TRBV4-1 with TRBJ2-3; no reliable D call. Trimming removed 4 bases from V and 0 bases from J, with 23 bases in between. Germline V lookup: CDR1 MGHRA, CDR2 YSYEKL. The CDR3 is 19 amino acids.

This rearrangement joins TRBV7-8 to TRBJ1-1; D unresolved. The V end was cut by 5 bases, the J end by 3 bases, with 7 bases between. Germline CDR1 reads SGHVS; CDR2 reads FQNEAQ. This CDR3 region has 12 residues. The CDR3 sequence is CASSPGYTEAFF. In DNA form, the CDR3 reads TGTGCCAGCAGCCCAGGATACACTGAAGCTTTCTTT.

The V call is TRBV2, the J call TRBJ1-2; TRBD1 matches at 8 bases. The ends lost 9 bases at V and 5 bases at J; junction bases unmatched: 5. Per the germline V gene, CDR1 is SNHLY and CDR2 is FYNNEI. The CDR3 contains 12 residues. The CDR3 is CASDRGGYGYTF. The DNA for the CDR3 is TGTGCCAGTGACAGGGGAGGGTATGGCTACACCTTC.

This chain uses TRBV7-2 with TRBJ2-7; D is perhaps TRBD2 (5 bases). V lost 1 base to trimming and J lost 5 bases, with 15 bases between them. The CDR3 contains 15 residues. Germline values: CDR1 SGHTA, CDR2 FQGNSA. The CDR3 DNA reads as TGTGCCAGCAGCTTAGTTGGAGGCCCCGGTCACGAGCAGTACTTC. Its protein is CASSLVGGPGHEQYF.

The CDR3, as DNA: TGCGCCAGCAGCCCTAGGACAGGGGGCACAGATACGCAGTATTTT. It translates to CASSPRTGGTDTQYF. The rearrangement links TRBV4-1 to TRBJ2-3; TRBD1 matches at 9 bases. The CDR3 sequence is 15 residues long. Germline CDR1 MGHRA, CDR2 YSYEKL. The V gene end was trimmed by 4 bases and the J gene end by 1 base; junction bases not matched to a gene: 3.

V usage is TRBV5-4 and J usage is TRBJ2-3, with 10 bases lining up with TRBD2. This CDR3 comprises 16 residues. V lost 4 bases, J lost 5 bases, and 10 bases stayed unmatched. Germline V gives CDR1 SGHNT, CDR2 YYREEE (reference sequence). The chain's CDR3 is CASSHPAGGPKDTQYF. The CDR3 DNA follows: TGTGCCAGCAGCCATCCAGCGGGAGGGCCGAAAGATACGCAGTATTTT. The full variable domain, rest sourced from reference TRBV5-4 and TRBJ2-3, is ETGVTQSPTHLIKTRGQQVTLRCSSQSGHNTVSWYQQALGQGPQFIFQYYREEENGRGNFPPRFSGLQFPNYSSELNVNALELDDSALYLCASSHPAGGPKDTQYFGPGTRLTVL.

The J gene is TRBJ2-1, the V gene TRBV9; TRBD2 matches 7 bases. The J segment lost 3 bases and the V segment lost 1 base, leaving 7 bases of the junction unmatched. Per germline, CDR1 SGDLS and CDR2 YYNGEE. The CDR3 contains 16 residues. Written as DNA, the CDR3 is TGTGCCAGCAGCGTATTAGGGCTAGCGGACTACAATGAGCAGTTCTTC. It translates to CASSVLGLADYNEQFF.

In this sample, this clone turned up once. This rearrangement joins TRBV11-2 to TRBJ2-7; D not certain. This CDR3 region has 15 residues. V was cut by 3 bases and J by 0 bases, with 12 bases left in between. Germline CDR1 reads SGHAT; CDR2 reads FQNNGV. The CDR3 protein is CASSFRHRSSYEQYF. CDR3 nucleotide sequence: TGTGCCAGCAGCTTCCGACACCGCAGCTCCTACGAGCAGTACTTC.

This clone appeared a single time. The genes are TRBV27 and TRBJ2-1; 7 positions match TRBD2. Per germline, CDR1 MNHEY and CDR2 SMNVEV (reference sequence). The junction had 2 bases not matched to a gene; V was cut back by 3 bases and J by 3 bases. The CDR3 is 14 amino acids. CDR3 residues: CASSFRGVYNEQFF. The CDR3 DNA reads as TGTGCCAGCAGTTTCCGGGGGGTCTACAATGAGCAGTTCTTC.

Note on this clone: Other DNA sequences in the sample encode the same CDR3. This chain connects TRBV7-9 to TRBJ1-2, with 7 bases matching TRBD1. The junction had 3 bases not matched to a gene; V was cut back by 5 bases and J by 0 bases. The CDR3 loop spans 14 amino acids. Germline assignment: CDR1 SEHNR and CDR2 FQNEAQ (reference sequence). CDR3 nucleotides: TGTGCCAGCAGCCTCGGGACAGCTAACTATGGCTACACCTTC. Translation: CASSLGTANYGYTF.

This sequence joins TRBV5-6 and TRBJ1-1, with TRBD1 matching 8 bases. V gave up 6 bases and J gave up 5 bases; unmatched junction bases: 9. This CDR3 spans 14 amino acids. CDR1 is SGHDT, CDR2 YYEEEE, per germline. This CDR3 is CASNRRQGKTEAFF. CDR3 DNA sequence: TGTGCCAGCAACCGAAGACAGGGGAAGACTGAAGCTTTCTTT.

The chain uses TRBV15 and TRBJ1-3, with 7 bases matching TRBD1. The CDR3 spans 18 residues. V lost 7 bases, J lost 0 bases, and 15 bases stayed unmatched. The germline CDR1 and CDR2 sequences are LNHNV and YYDKDF (reference sequence). The CDR3 DNA follows: TGTGCCACCACGCCTGGGACAGCTTTACTGAGCTCTGGAAACACCATATATTTT. Its protein is CATTPGTALLSSGNTIYF.

The chain links TRBV5-1 to TRBJ2-7, with D perhaps matching TRBD2 (5 bases). Deletions cut 5 bases from V and 0 bases from J, with 9 bases between. Germline V lookup: CDR1 SGHRS, CDR2 YFSETQ. The CDR3 is 13 amino acids. The CDR3 region has the DNA TGCGCCAGCAGACCCGGGGACTCCTACGAGCAGTACTTC. This encodes CASRPGDSYEQYF.

This chain uses TRBV6-5 with TRBJ2-3, with a weak D call TRBD2 (5 bases). The germline gives CDR1 MNHEY, CDR2 SVGAGI. V was cut by 8 bases and J by 2 bases, with 8 bases left in between. This CDR3 is built from 12 residues. CDR3 DNA: TGTGCCAGCCGGGAAACCACAGATACGCAGTATTTT. Translated, it gives CASRETTDTQYF.